The 19 T cell receptor beta chains listed next were all sequenced from one sample in a study of blood T cells in healthy people across ages. Sample-barcoded 5' priming and a J-beta primer mix drove a second PCR of roughly 7 to 11 cycles. TCRdb processed the 5' RACE reads anew with MiXCR; each CDR3 protein has one entry. The sample records 1,500,000 or so distinct CDR3 sequences, 59% being singletons. Sequenced material: blood. The source of these receptors is a man aged 18 to 30 in good health.

The chain links TRBV4-1 to TRBJ2-3, with TRBD2 identical over 10 bases. With 3 bases clipped from V and 1 base from J, the junction kept 7 bases outside the gene matches. The germline CDR1 and CDR2 sequences are MGHRA and YSYEKL. The CDR3 is made up of 17 amino acids. Here the CDR3 DNA reads TGCGCCAGCAGCCAGAGCGGGGGGGACCCCCGCACAGATACGCAGTATTTT. This encodes CASSQSGGDPRTDTQYF.

The J gene is TRBJ2-3, the V gene TRBV6-5; D possibly corresponds to TRBD2 (5 bases). There are 13 residues in the CDR3. V was trimmed by 8 bases and J by 6 bases, leaving 15 bases between them. Germline V gives CDR1 MNHEY, CDR2 SVGAGI. The CDR3 nucleotides are TGTGCCAGCCCTACGCGGGTGGCGGATACGCAGTATTTT. It specifies CASPTRVADTQYF.

V is TRBV4-1 and J is TRBJ2-7; 11 bases line up with TRBD2. This CDR3 has 16 residues. Germline CDR1 reads MGHRA; CDR2 reads YSYEKL. With 5 bases clipped from V and 2 bases from J, the junction kept 8 bases outside the gene matches. CDR3 in amino acids: CASSGRVAGGPYEQYF. In nucleotides, the CDR3 is TGCGCCAGCAGCGGTCGTGTAGCGGGAGGGCCCTACGAGCAGTACTTC.

This clonotype showed up just a few times. The chain links TRBV13 to TRBJ2-7; D might be TRBD2 (5 bases). Judging by the DNA end, TRBJ2-5 fits better; the J call may be wrong. The CDR3 has 15 residues. CDR1 is PRHDT and CDR2 is FYEKMQ in the germline V gene (reference sequence). CDR3 region: CASSFTVAEGETQYF. The CDR3 DNA reads as TGTGCCAGCAGCTTTACCGTGGCTGAGGGAGAGACCCAGTACTTC.

The gene calls are TRBV5-1 and TRBJ2-4, with TRBD2 as a possible D gene (6 bases). CDR3 size: 14 residues. The germline V and J ends were trimmed by 2 bases and 1 base, with 7 bases remaining between them. From germline, CDR1 is SGHRS and CDR2 YFSETQ. CDR3 in amino acids: CASSLGRAKNIQYF. In DNA form, the CDR3 reads TGCGCCAGCAGCTTAGGGAGGGCCAAAAACATTCAGTACTTC.

The chain joins TRBV5-1 to TRBJ2-7, with 8 positions matching TRBD1. Germline V gene lookup returns CDR1 SGHRS and CDR2 YFSETQ. The ends lost 0 bases at V and 5 bases at J; junction bases unmatched: 7. The CDR3 has 15 amino acids. In nucleotides, the CDR3 is TGCGCCAGCAGCTTGGACGAGGGGACAGGAGACGAGCAGTACTTC. Protein sequence: CASSLDEGTGDEQYF.

The chain has TRBV5-1 and TRBJ2-5; the match to TRBD2 covers 10 bases. V dropped 2 bases and J dropped 3; count of bases not matched to a gene: 4. This CDR3 has 15 amino acids. Germline loops: CDR1 SGHRS, CDR2 YFSETQ. The CDR3 spells CASSLAGGPKETQYF. CDR3 sequence (DNA): TGCGCCAGCAGCTTAGCGGGAGGGCCGAAAGAGACCCAGTACTTC.

Notes on this clonotype: The germline gene is not matched at one end of the junction; a read error may be the cause. The rearrangement uses TRBV5-1 and TRBJ2-7, with D possibly being TRBD1 (5 bases). CDR3 length: 13 amino acids. CDR1 SGHRS and CDR2 YFSETQ come from the germline V gene. The CDR3: CAGSFQGSYEQYF. CDR3 DNA sequence: TGCGCCGGCAGCTTCCAGGGCTCCTACGAGCAGTACTTC.

V usage is TRBV7-8 and J usage is TRBJ2-3; possible D gene TRBD2, 5 bases. In germline, CDR1 is SGHVS, CDR2 FQNEAQ. Deletions cut 1 base from V and 2 bases from J, with 10 bases between. The CDR3 has 15 amino acids. This CDR3 reads CASSLVLAPTDTQYF. The CDR3 coding sequence is TGTGCCAGCAGCTTAGTCCTAGCCCCCACAGATACGCAGTATTTT.

This chain uses TRBV28 with TRBJ2-7; weak D call: TRBD1 (6 bases). The length of the CDR3 is 14 residues. CDR1 is MDHEN, CDR2 SYDVKM, per germline. V gave up 1 base and J gave up 4 bases, with 11 bases separating them. Written as DNA, the CDR3 is TGTGCCAGCAGTTTATTCAGGGGAAGGTACGAGCAGTACTTC. Amino acids: CASSLFRGRYEQYF. The variable domain in full, completed from reference TRBV28 and TRBJ2-7, reads DVKVTQSSRYLVKRTGEKVFLECVQDMDHENMFWYRQDPGLGLRLIYFSYDVKMKEKGDIPEGYSVSREKKERFSLILESASTNQTSMYLCASSLFRGRYEQYFGPGTRLTVT.

This chain connects TRBV5-1 to TRBJ2-7; no reliable D call. Trimming left V 4 bases short and J 7 bases short, with 18 bases between. CDR1 and CDR2 (germline): SGHRS, YFSETQ. The CDR3 extends over 14 amino acids. The CDR3 bases are TGCGCCAGCAGCCATGGCCAAGGAGCCCTAGAGCAGTACTTC. Its translation is CASSHGQGALEQYF.

V is TRBV11-2 and J is TRBJ1-6; D is perhaps TRBD1 (5 bases). The CDR3 runs to 14 residues. Between the trimmed V and J ends, which lost 8 bases and 7 bases, there was a span of 15 bases. CDR1 is SGHAT and CDR2 is FQNNGV in the germline V gene. The CDR3, as DNA: TGTGCCAGCTGGGGGGAAGATGGGAATTCACCCCTCCACTTT. Amino acids: CASWGEDGNSPLHF.

This clonotype was counted between two and nine times. The V gene is TRBV3-1, the J gene TRBJ2-1; 10 bases map to TRBD2. CDR1 LGHDT and CDR2 YNNKEL come from the germline V gene (reference sequence). Trimming cost V 3 bases and J 4 bases; bases outside gene matches: 6. This CDR3 is 16 amino acids long. CDR3 sequence (DNA): TGTGCCAGCAGCCATTTAGCGGGGGGCCGATACAATGAGCAGTTCTTC. This codes for CASSHLAGGRYNEQFF.

This CDR3 reads CASSPYGGTAYNEQFF. CDR3 coding DNA: TGTGCCAGCAGTCCATACGGCGGGACAGCCTACAATGAGCAGTTCTTC. The chain couples TRBV27 to TRBJ2-1; tentative D call: TRBD1 (7 bases). The V and J ends lost 5 bases and 2 bases respectively, with 16 bases between them. From germline, CDR1 is MNHEY and CDR2 SMNVEV (reference sequence). The CDR3 contains 16 residues.

The V and J genes are TRBV20-1 and TRBJ2-7, with 11 bases that match TRBD2. CDR1 and CDR2 (germline): DFQATT, SNEGSKA (reference sequence). With 3 bases clipped from V and 0 bases from J, the junction kept 4 bases outside the gene matches. This CDR3 region has 15 residues. The CDR3 loop is CSARGTSGSSYEQYF. The CDR3 nucleotides are TGCAGTGCTAGGGGTACTAGCGGGAGCTCCTACGAGCAGTACTTC.

This chain joins TRBV4-1 and TRBJ1-2, with D possibly TRBD1 on 6 matching bases. V lost 3 bases, J lost 4 bases, and 12 bases lay in between. CDR3 size: 14 residues. Germline CDR1 MGHRA, CDR2 YSYEKL. CDR3 DNA sequence: TGCGCCAGCAGCCAGACGATAGGGGGCTATGGCTACACCTTC. Protein product: CASSQTIGGYGYTF.

The V gene is TRBV7-9, the J gene TRBJ2-7; possibly TRBD1 for D (6 bases). This CDR3 spans 14 amino acids. V was pared by 5 bases and J by 3 bases, with 14 bases between. Per the germline V gene, CDR1 is SEHNR and CDR2 is FQNEAQ (reference sequence). For the CDR3, the DNA is TGTGCCAGCAGCGTAGTAGGGGGAAACTACGAGCAGTACTTC. As protein: CASSVVGGNYEQYF. The whole variable domain, remainder taken from reference TRBV7-9 and TRBJ2-7, is DTGVSQNPRHKITKRGQNVTFRCDPISEHNRLYWYRQTLGQGPEFLTYFQNEAQLEKSRLLSDRFSAERPKGSFSTLEIQRTEQGDSAMYLCASSVVGGNYEQYFGPGTRLTVT.

The rearrangement uses TRBV10-3 and TRBJ1-2; D not resolved. Germline V gives CDR1 ENHRY, CDR2 SYGVKD. Trimming pared 6 bases from V and 5 bases from J, leaving 7 bases between. This CDR3 is 11 amino acids long. This chain's CDR3 is CAIRGAYGYTF. The CDR3 region has the DNA TGTGCCATCAGGGGAGCTTATGGCTACACCTTC.

This clonotype was observed a few times. This chain uses TRBV12-3 or TRBV12-4 with TRBJ1-2; TRBD1 aligns across 8 bases. The junction had 3 bases not matched to a gene; V was cut back by 5 bases and J by 4 bases. This CDR3 spans 13 amino acids. The CDR3 sequence: CASSAGQAYGYTF. CDR3 nucleotide sequence: TGTGCCAGCAGTGCGGGACAGGCCTATGGCTACACCTTC.